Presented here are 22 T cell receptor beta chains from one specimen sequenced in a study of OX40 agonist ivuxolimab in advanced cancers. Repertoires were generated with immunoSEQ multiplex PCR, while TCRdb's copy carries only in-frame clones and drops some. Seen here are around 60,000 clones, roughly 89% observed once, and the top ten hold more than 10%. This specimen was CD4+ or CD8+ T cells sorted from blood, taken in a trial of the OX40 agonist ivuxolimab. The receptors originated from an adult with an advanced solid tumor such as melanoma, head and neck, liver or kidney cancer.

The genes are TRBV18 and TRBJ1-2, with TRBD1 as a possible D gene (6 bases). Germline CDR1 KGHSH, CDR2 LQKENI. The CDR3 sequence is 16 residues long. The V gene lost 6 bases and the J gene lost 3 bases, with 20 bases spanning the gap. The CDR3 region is CASSNPSRGGHYGYTF. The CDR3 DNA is TGTGCCAGCTCTAACCCCTCGAGAGGGGGGCACTATGGCTACACCTTC.

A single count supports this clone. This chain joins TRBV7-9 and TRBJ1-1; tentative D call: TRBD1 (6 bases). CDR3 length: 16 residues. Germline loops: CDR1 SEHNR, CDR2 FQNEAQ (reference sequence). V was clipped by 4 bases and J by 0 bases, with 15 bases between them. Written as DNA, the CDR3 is TGTGCCAGCAGCTCGGGACCGGGACAAATGAACACTGAAGCTTTCTTT. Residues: CASSSGPGQMNTEAFF.

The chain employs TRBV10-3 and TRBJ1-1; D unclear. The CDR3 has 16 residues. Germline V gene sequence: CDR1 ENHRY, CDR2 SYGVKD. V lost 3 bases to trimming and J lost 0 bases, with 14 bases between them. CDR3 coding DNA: TGTGCCATCAGTGACCCCTCCAGGCATATGAACACTGAAGCTTTCTTT. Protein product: CAISDPSRHMNTEAFF.

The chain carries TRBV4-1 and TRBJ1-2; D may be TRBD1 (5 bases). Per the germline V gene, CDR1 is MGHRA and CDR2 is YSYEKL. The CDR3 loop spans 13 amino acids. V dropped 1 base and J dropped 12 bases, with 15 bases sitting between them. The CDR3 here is CASSQGGPGADTF. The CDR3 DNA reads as TGCGCCAGCAGCCAAGGGGGCCCGGGCGCCGACACCTTC.

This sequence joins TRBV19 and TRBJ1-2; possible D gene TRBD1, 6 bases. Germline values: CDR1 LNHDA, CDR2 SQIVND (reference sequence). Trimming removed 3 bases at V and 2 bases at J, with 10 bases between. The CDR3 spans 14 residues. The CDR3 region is CASSIEGENYGYTF. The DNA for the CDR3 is TGTGCCAGTAGTATCGAGGGGGAAAACTATGGCTACACCTTC.

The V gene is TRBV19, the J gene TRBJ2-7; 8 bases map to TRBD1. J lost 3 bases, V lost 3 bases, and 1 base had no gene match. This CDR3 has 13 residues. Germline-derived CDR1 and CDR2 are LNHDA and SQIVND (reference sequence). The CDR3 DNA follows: TGTGCCAGTAGTATTGGACAGGGCTACGAGCAGTACTTC. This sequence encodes CASSIGQGYEQYF.

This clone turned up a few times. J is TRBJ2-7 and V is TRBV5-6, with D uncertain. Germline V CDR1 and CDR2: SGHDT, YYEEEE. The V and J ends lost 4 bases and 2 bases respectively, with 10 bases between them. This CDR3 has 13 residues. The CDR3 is CASSPGPAYEQYF. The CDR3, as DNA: TGTGCCAGCAGCCCCGGACCCGCCTACGAGCAGTACTTC.

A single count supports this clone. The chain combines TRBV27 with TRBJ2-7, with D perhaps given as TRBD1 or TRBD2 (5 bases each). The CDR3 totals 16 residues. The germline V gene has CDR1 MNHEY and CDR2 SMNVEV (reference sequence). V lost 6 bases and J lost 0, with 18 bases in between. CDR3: CASRPKSGTDSYEQYF. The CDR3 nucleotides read TGTGCCAGCAGACCTAAGTCCGGGACGGACTCCTACGAGCAGTACTTC.

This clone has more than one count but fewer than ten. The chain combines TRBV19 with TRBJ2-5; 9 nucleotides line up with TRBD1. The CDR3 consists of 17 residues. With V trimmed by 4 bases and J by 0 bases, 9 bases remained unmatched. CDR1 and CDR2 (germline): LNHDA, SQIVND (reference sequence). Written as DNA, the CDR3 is TGTGCCAGTAGTACAGGACAGGGGACCCCGTACCAAGAGACCCAGTACTTC. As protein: CASSTGQGTPYQETQYF.

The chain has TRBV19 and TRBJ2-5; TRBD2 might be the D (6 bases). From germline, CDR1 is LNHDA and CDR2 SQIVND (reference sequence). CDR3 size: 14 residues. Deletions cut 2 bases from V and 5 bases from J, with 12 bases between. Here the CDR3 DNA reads TGTGCCAGTAGTATACCGGGAGTTGCGGAGACCCAGTACTTC. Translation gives CASSIPGVAETQYF. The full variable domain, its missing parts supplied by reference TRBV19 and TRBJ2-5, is DGGITQSPKYLFRKEGQNVTLSCEQNLNHDAMYWYRQDPGQGLRLIYYSQIVNDFQKGDIAEGYSVSREKKESFPLTVTSAQKNPTAFYLCASSIPGVAETQYFGPGTRLLVL.

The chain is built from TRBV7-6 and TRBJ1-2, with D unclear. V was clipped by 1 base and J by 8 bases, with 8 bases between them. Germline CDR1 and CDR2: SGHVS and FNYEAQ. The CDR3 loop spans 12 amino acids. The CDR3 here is CASSLGSGGYTF. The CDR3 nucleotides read TGTGCCAGCAGCTTAGGGTCCGGAGGCTACACCTTC. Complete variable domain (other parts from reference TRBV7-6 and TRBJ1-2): GAGVSQSPRYKVTKRGQDVALRCDPISGHVSLYWYRQALGQGPEFLTYFNYEAQQDKSGLPNDRFSAERPEGSISTLTIQRTEQRDSAMYRCASSLGSGGYTFGSGTRLTVV.

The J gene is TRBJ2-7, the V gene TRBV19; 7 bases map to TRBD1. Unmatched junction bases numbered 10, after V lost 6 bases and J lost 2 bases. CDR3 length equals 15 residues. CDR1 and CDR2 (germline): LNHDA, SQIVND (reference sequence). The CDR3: CASSPSARGTYEQYF. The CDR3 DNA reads TGTGCCAGTAGCCCCTCGGCCAGGGGGACCTACGAGCAGTACTTC.

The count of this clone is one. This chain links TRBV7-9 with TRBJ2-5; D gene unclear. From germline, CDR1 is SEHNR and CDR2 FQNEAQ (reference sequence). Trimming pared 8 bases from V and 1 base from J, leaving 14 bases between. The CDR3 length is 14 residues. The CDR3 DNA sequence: TGTGCCAGCCACCCCGGGCTACTCCAAGAGACCCAGTACTTC. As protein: CASHPGLLQETQYF.

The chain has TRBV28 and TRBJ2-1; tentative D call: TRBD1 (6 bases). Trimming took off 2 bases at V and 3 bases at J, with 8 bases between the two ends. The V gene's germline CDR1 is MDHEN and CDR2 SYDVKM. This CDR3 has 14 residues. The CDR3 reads CASSLTGSYNEQFF. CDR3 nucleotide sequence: TGTGCCAGCAGTTTAACAGGGAGCTACAATGAGCAGTTCTTC.

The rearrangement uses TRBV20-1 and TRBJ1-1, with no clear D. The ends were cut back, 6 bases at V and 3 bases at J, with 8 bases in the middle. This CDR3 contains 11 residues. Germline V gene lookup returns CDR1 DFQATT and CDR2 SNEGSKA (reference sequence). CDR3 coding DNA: TGCAGTGCCAGCCGATACACTGAAGCTTTCTTT. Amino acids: CSASRYTEAFF.

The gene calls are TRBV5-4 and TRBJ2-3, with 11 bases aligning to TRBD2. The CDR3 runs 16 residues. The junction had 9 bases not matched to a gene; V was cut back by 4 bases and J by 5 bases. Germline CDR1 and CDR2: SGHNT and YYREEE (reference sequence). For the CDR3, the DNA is TGTGCCAGCAGCCATAGCGGGAGGGGTTCGGTAGATACGCAGTATTTT. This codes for CASSHSGRGSVDTQYF.

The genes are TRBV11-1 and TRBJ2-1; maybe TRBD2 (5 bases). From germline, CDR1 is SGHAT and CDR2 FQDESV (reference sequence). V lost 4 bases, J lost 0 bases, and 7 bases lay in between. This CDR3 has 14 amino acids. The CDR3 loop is CASSYGSSYNEQFF. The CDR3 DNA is TGTGCCAGCAGCTATGGGAGCTCCTACAATGAGCAGTTCTTC.

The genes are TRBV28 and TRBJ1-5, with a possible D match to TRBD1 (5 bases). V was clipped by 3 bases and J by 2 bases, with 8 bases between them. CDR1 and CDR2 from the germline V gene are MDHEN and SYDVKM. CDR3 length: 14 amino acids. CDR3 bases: TGTGCCAGCAGTTTCTGGGGGGGCAATCAGCCCCAGCATTTT. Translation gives CASSFWGGNQPQHF.

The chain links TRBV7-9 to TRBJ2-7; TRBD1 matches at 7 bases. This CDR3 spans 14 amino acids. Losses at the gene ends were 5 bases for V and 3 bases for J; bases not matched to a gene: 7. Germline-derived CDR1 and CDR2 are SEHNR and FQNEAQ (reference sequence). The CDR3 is CASSEDQGDYEQYF. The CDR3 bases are TGTGCCAGCAGCGAGGATCAGGGGGACTACGAGCAGTACTTC.

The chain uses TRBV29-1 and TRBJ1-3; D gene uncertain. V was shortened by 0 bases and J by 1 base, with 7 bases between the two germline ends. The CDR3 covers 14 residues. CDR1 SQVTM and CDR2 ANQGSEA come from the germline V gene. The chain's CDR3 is CSVEDGVSGNTIYF. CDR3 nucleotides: TGCAGCGTTGAAGATGGTGTTTCTGGAAACACCATATATTTT.

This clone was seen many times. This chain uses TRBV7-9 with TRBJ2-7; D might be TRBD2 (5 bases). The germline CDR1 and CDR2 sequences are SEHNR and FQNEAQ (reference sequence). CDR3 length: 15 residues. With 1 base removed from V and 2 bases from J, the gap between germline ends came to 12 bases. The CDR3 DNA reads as TGTGCCAGCAGCTTAGGGTTGATCGGGGCCTACGAGCAGTACTTC. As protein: CASSLGLIGAYEQYF.

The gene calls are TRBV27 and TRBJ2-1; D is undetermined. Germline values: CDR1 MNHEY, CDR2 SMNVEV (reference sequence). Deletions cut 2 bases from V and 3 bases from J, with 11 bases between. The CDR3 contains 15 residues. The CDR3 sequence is CASSLEGSNYNEQFF. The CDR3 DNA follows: TGTGCCAGCAGTTTAGAAGGTAGCAACTACAATGAGCAGTTCTTC.